This T cell receptor (beta chain) was recorded in a study of blood T cell repertoires in COVID-19. In the study overall: Samples came from the United States, Italy and Spain, spanning acute and convalescent COVID-19.

Per the original methods: Amplification from reference gene primers served as the basis for estimated nucleated cell counts. Clones were read by immunoSEQ multiplex PCR, and TCRdb kept only the in-frame ones, dropping some. The D gene and trimming were derived from the DNA, and the V and J assignments and clone size from that table. Among 250,000 to 300,000 clones listed, approximately 89% were seen once. The sample taken for sequencing was peripheral blood. The receptor was derived from a woman in her 70s with COVID-19, enrolled during active disease.

The CDR3 here is CASSIPASSSYNEQFF. The CDR3 nucleotides read TGTGCCAGCAGCATCCCAGCGTCGAGCTCCTACAATGAGCAGTTCTTC. This sequence joins TRBV27 and TRBJ2-1; D remains ambiguous. The CDR3 covers 16 residues. Germline V gives CDR1 MNHEY, CDR2 SMNVEV (reference sequence). The ends were cut back, 6 bases at V and 0 bases at J, with 15 bases in the middle.